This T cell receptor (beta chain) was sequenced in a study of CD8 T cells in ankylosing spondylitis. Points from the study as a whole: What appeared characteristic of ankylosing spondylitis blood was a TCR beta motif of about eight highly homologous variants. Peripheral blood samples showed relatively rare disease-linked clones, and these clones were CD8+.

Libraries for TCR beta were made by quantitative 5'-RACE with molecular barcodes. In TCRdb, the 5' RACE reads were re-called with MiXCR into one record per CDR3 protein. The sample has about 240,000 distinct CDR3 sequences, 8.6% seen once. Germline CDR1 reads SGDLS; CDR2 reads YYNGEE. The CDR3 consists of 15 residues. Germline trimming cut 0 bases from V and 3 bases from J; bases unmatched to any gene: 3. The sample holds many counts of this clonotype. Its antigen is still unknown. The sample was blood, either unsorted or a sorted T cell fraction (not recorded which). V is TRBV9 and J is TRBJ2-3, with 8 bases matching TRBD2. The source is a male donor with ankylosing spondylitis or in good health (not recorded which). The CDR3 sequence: CASSVAGLVTDTQYF. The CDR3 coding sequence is TGTGCCAGCAGCGTAGCGGGACTAGTAACAGATACGCAGTATTTT.